These 27 T cell receptor beta chains share one sample of origin, sequenced in a study of T-cell memory formation after mild COVID-19. MiXCR, applied by TCRdb to the 5' RACE reads, yields one record per CDR3 protein. The sample records over 350,000 distinct CDR3 sequences, 16% being singletons. The sample comprised PBMCs or a T cell subset sorted from them (not recorded which). The receptors stem from a man younger than 35 who had mild COVID-19 (a few samples of this study predate the infection). Cell type and time point are not known.

This clonotype has more than one count but fewer than ten. As DNA, the CDR3 is TGTGCCATCGCGGCACGAACCGGAGGCACTGAAGCTTTCTTT. Its translation: CAIAARTGGTEAFF. The rearrangement joins TRBV7-9 to TRBJ1-1; D unresolved. The CDR3 has 14 residues. Trimming took off 10 bases at V and 4 bases at J, with 19 bases between the two ends. Germline loops: CDR1 SEHNR, CDR2 FQNEAQ (reference sequence).

V gene TRBV6-5 combines with J gene TRBJ1-1; TRBD1 matches 9 bases. V trimming: 6 bases; J trimming: 10 bases; junction bases outside the gene matches: 12. Germline V gene sequence: CDR1 MNHEY, CDR2 SVGAGI. This CDR3 is built from 14 residues. CDR3 sequence (DNA): TGTGCCAGCAGCCAGAACGGACAGGGGAGTCCAGCTTTCTTT. This gives the protein CASSQNGQGSPAFF.

This clonotype has just a few counts. The chain couples TRBV5-1 to TRBJ2-7; possibly TRBD1 for D (5 bases). Germline CDR1 SGHRS, CDR2 YFSETQ. The V end was cut by 4 bases, the J end by 6 bases, with 14 bases between. The CDR3 consists of 13 residues. The chain's CDR3 is CASSGRVLSEQYF. The CDR3 nucleotides read TGCGCCAGCAGCGGCAGGGTATTAAGCGAGCAGTACTTC. Full variable domain (outside the CDR3, taken from reference TRBV5-1 and TRBJ2-7): KAGVTQTPRYLIKTRGQQVTLSCSPISGHRSVSWYQQTPGQGLQFLFEYFSETQRNKGNFPGRFSGRQFSNSRSEMNVSTLELGDSALYLCASSGRVLSEQYFGPGTRLTVT.

There are a few counts of this clonotype. The rearrangement links TRBV2 to TRBJ2-2, with 7 bases that match TRBD1. Germline CDR1 SNHLY, CDR2 FYNNEI. This CDR3 has 13 residues. V gave up 4 bases and J gave up 6 bases; unmatched junction bases: 2. The CDR3 here is CASSGQGAGELFF. The CDR3 DNA reads as TGTGCCAGCAGTGGACAGGGTGCCGGGGAGCTGTTTTTT.

DNA of the CDR3: TGTGCCAGCAGCCAAGACGTCAGGGTTGCCTACAATGAGCAGTTCTTC. It specifies CASSQDVRVAYNEQFF. The J gene is TRBJ2-1, the V gene TRBV4-2, with D tentatively TRBD1 (5 bases). The CDR3 has 16 residues. V was cut by 0 bases and J by 2 bases, with 11 bases left in between. Germline assignment: CDR1 LGHNA and CDR2 YNFKEQ.

The gene calls are TRBV9 and TRBJ1-1; D not resolved. The V end lost 0 bases, the J end lost 1 base, and 7 bases lay between the germline ends. The CDR3 runs to 14 residues. Per germline, CDR1 SGDLS and CDR2 YYNGEE. The CDR3 DNA is TGTGCCAGCAGCGTAGGAATGGGGAACACTGAAGCTTTCTTT. This sequence encodes CASSVGMGNTEAFF.

CDR3 coding DNA: TGTGCCACCAGTCCCGGGCGCGATACGCAGTATTTT. Translated: CATSPGRDTQYF. This sequence joins TRBV24-1 and TRBJ2-3; no firm D call. This CDR3 has 12 amino acids. Germline V lookup: CDR1 KGHDR, CDR2 SFDVKD. V was clipped by 6 bases and J by 6 bases, with 9 bases between them.

This chain connects TRBV7-8 to TRBJ2-7; 7 bases line up with TRBD2. Germline-derived CDR1 and CDR2 are SGHVS and FQNEAQ. This CDR3 spans 16 amino acids. Germline trimming cut 0 bases from V and 5 bases from J; bases unmatched to any gene: 10. CDR3 in amino acids: CASSLARFGLGHEQYF. The CDR3 DNA sequence: TGTGCCAGCAGCTTAGCGAGGTTTGGACTAGGCCACGAGCAGTACTTC.

This clonotype turned up a few times. The chain employs TRBV7-9 and TRBJ2-3, with D possibly matching TRBD2 (5 bases). The CDR3 runs 11 residues. Between the trimmed V and J ends, which lost 2 bases and 9 bases, there was a span of 6 bases. Germline V CDR1 and CDR2: SEHNR, FQNEAQ (reference sequence). CDR3 loop: CASSLWRTQYF. CDR3 sequence (DNA): TGTGCCAGCAGCTTATGGAGGACGCAGTATTTT.

The chain joins TRBV20-1 to TRBJ2-5; 13 bases agree with TRBD2. The CDR3 extends over 15 amino acids. The V gene's germline CDR1 is DFQATT and CDR2 SNEGSKA (reference sequence). The CDR3 sequence: CSAAGLAGPQETQYF. CDR3 coding DNA: TGCAGCGCCGCGGGACTAGCGGGGCCTCAAGAGACCCAGTACTTC.

This clonotype was recorded a few times. The rearrangement links TRBV12-3 or TRBV12-4 to TRBJ1-6; 10 positions match TRBD1. CDR3 length equals 14 residues. Unmatched junction bases numbered 6, after V lost 5 bases and J lost 11 bases. The CDR3 here is CASSVGQGITPLHF. The CDR3 region has the DNA TGTGCCAGCAGTGTGGGACAGGGGATCACACCCCTCCACTTT.

The V gene is TRBV19, the J gene TRBJ1-2, with a weak D call TRBD1 (5 bases). The length of the CDR3 is 14 residues. Trimming took 5 bases from V and 1 from J, leaving 11 bases between them. The germline CDR1 and CDR2 sequences are LNHDA and SQIVND (reference sequence). The CDR3 spells CASSPVQGNYGYTF. DNA for the CDR3: TGTGCCAGTAGTCCCGTTCAGGGTAACTATGGCTACACCTTC.

V is TRBV23-1 and J is TRBJ2-5, with D maybe TRBD1 (6 bases). TRBV23-1 falls under the ORF class, with uncertain function. V lost 0 bases, J lost 5 bases, and 25 bases lay in between. The CDR3 spans 19 residues. CDR3 region: CASSQSGLRMDRGRETQYF. CDR3 bases: TGCGCCAGCAGTCAATCGGGTCTTCGTATGGACAGAGGTCGGGAGACCCAGTACTTC.

This clonotype occurred a few times. The V and J genes are TRBV29-1 and TRBJ2-1, with 8 bases aligning to TRBD1. The germline V gene encodes CDR1 SQVTM and CDR2 ANQGSEA. The V gene end was trimmed by 1 base and the J gene end by 9 bases; junction bases not matched to a gene: 8. The CDR3 loop spans 14 amino acids. CDR3 protein: CSVEGQGASLEQFF. In DNA, the CDR3 is TGCAGCGTTGAAGGGCAGGGGGCGTCACTTGAGCAGTTCTTC.

The V call is TRBV6-5, the J call TRBJ1-1; TRBD1 is a possible D gene (6 bases). CDR1 and CDR2 (germline): MNHEY, SVGAGI. This CDR3 region has 14 residues. V gave up 6 bases and J gave up 1 base, with 12 bases separating them. The CDR3 bases are TGTGCCAGCAGGCGCGGCAGGGGGAACACTGAAGCTTTCTTT. It yields the protein CASRRGRGNTEAFF.

Ten or more counts support this clonotype. The chain uses TRBV25-1 and TRBJ2-5; D unclear. This CDR3 is built from 10 residues. Trimming removed 4 bases from V and 5 bases from J, with 2 bases in between. Germline V CDR1 and CDR2: MGHDK, SYGVNS. CDR3 sequence reads: CASSGETQYF. CDR3 coding DNA: TGTGCCAGCAGTGGGGAGACCCAGTACTTC.

This clonotype came up many times. The rearrangement links TRBV5-5 to TRBJ2-3; D remains unclear. Per germline, CDR1 SGHKS and CDR2 YYEKEE (reference sequence). This CDR3 has 17 amino acids. The ends were cut back, 3 bases at V and 4 bases at J, with 21 bases in the middle. CDR3 bases: TGTGCCAGCAGCTCAGGATGGCAGCCGGCTAGTCCAGATACGCAGTATTTT. Protein: CASSSGWQPASPDTQYF. The complete variable domain, with remaining parts taken from reference TRBV5-5 and TRBJ2-3, reads DAGVTQSPTHLIKTRGQQVTLRCSPISGHKSVSWYQQVLGQGPQFIFQYYEKEERGRGNFPDRFSARQFPNYSSELNVNALLLGDSALYLCASSSGWQPASPDTQYFGPGTRLTVL.

The chain employs TRBV11-2 and TRBJ2-5, with D maybe TRBD1 (6 bases). The CDR3 extends over 13 amino acids. Trimming took 4 bases from V and 4 from J, leaving 10 bases between them. Looked up from germline, CDR1 is SGHAT and CDR2 is FQNNGV. Here the CDR3 DNA reads TGTGCCAGCAGCTCGAGGGGGACAGAGACCCAGTACTTC. Translated, it gives CASSSRGTETQYF.

The J gene is TRBJ2-3, the V gene TRBV20-1; 11 nucleotides match TRBD2. The junction had 5 bases not matched to a gene; V was cut back by 3 bases and J by 6 bases. This CDR3 comprises 14 residues. Germline-derived CDR1 and CDR2 are DFQATT and SNEGSKA (reference sequence). CDR3 in amino acids: CSARGLADRDTQYF. CDR3 sequence (DNA): TGCAGTGCTAGGGGACTAGCGGATAGGGATACGCAGTATTTT.

The chain couples TRBV4-1 to TRBJ2-5, with D tentatively TRBD1 or TRBD2 (5 bases each). The CDR3 consists of 16 residues. Germline CDR1 reads MGHRA; CDR2 reads YSYEKL. Deletions cut 1 base from V and 4 bases from J, with 16 bases between. The CDR3 sequence: CASSQAALLGTETQYF. For the CDR3, the DNA is TGCGCCAGCAGCCAAGCTGCTCTCTTGGGGACAGAGACCCAGTACTTC.

In the case of this clonotype: The junction differs from germline at one of its ends, possibly a read error. This chain uses TRBV5-1 with TRBJ2-3, with TRBD2 matching 10 bases. The CDR3 has 17 residues. CDR1 SGHRS and CDR2 YFSETQ come from the germline V gene. In DNA form, the CDR3 reads TGCGCCAGAAGCTTGTTCAGCGGGGGGGCCGGATCAGATACGCAGTATTTT. This translates into CARSLFSGGAGSDTQYF.

A few counts support this clonotype. This chain joins TRBV20-1 and TRBJ1-1; a possible D gene is TRBD1 (6 bases). CDR1 is DFQATT and CDR2 is SNEGSKA in the germline V gene (reference sequence). The CDR3 length is 13 residues. V lost 7 bases and J lost 4, with 16 bases in between. The CDR3 here is CSVVGGVGTEAFF. The CDR3 DNA follows: TGCAGTGTTGTGGGGGGCGTAGGCACTGAAGCTTTCTTT.

V gene TRBV7-3 combines with J gene TRBJ2-1; D is unresolved. V shed 5 bases and J shed 1 base, with 15 bases lying between them. The CDR3 spans 16 residues. The germline V gene has CDR1 SGHTA and CDR2 FQGTGA. DNA of the CDR3: TGTGCCAGCAGCCCCTCGCTTAGCCCGTCCTACAATGAGCAGTTCTTC. Its protein is CASSPSLSPSYNEQFF.

The chain is built from TRBV5-1 and TRBJ1-2, with TRBD1 as a possible D gene (5 bases). This CDR3 spans 13 amino acids. V lost 5 bases and J lost 3, with 11 bases in between. Per germline, CDR1 SGHRS and CDR2 YFSETQ. Here the CDR3 DNA reads TGCGCCAGCAGTGAGGGGATCGACTATGGCTACACCTTC. Its translation: CASSEGIDYGYTF.

This clonotype was counted only a few times. The rearrangement links TRBV9 to TRBJ2-6; a weak D match, TRBD1 (5 bases). The ends were cut back, 4 bases at V and 0 bases at J, with 14 bases in the middle. This CDR3 comprises 17 residues. The germline CDR1 and CDR2 sequences are SGDLS and YYNGEE. CDR3 nucleotides: TGTGCCAGCAGCCTCCGACAGTCTAGCTCTGGGGCCAACGTCCTGACTTTC. This sequence encodes CASSLRQSSSGANVLTF.

This clonotype showed up just a few times. This chain uses TRBV9 with TRBJ2-1, with TRBD2 matching over 9 bases. This CDR3 spans 18 amino acids. After removal of 0 bases from V and 8 bases from J, the junction contained 15 bases not matched to a gene. Germline lookup yields CDR1 SGDLS and CDR2 YYNGEE. The CDR3 here is CASSVEDEVGGGAYEQFF. DNA for the CDR3: TGTGCCAGCAGCGTAGAAGATGAGGTCGGCGGGGGGGCGTATGAGCAGTTCTTC.

This clonotype was found a few times. J is TRBJ1-1 and V is TRBV28; D ambiguous. The germline V and J ends were trimmed by 6 bases and 7 bases, with 6 bases remaining between them. The length of the CDR3 is 10 residues. Germline CDR1 and CDR2: MDHEN and SYDVKM. The CDR3 nucleotides are TGTGCCAGCAGGCGAATTGAAGCTTTCTTT. This gives the protein CASRRIEAFF. The complete variable domain, with remaining parts taken from reference TRBV28 and TRBJ1-1, reads DVKVTQSSRYLVKRTGEKVFLECVQDMDHENMFWYRQDPGLGLRLIYFSYDVKMKEKGDIPEGYSVSREKKERFSLILESASTNQTSMYLCASRRIEAFFGQGTRLTVV.